The entry below gives a single T cell receptor beta chain sequence along with its context. The antigen remains undetermined. Random hexamers were used to reverse transcribe an amount of about 0.45 to 1 ug RNA. TCRdb recomputed calls from the immunoSEQ multiplex PCR reads with MiXCR, one row per CDR3 protein. The sample contains approximately 190,000 distinct CDR3 sequences, almost 96% of which appear only once. CDR3 length: 13 residues. The V and J ends lost 5 bases and 2 bases, in that order; junction bases with no gene match: 2. Germline CDR1 LNHDA, CDR2 SQIVND (reference sequence). This specimen comes from a study of CD8 T cells in Susac syndrome. Study-wide findings and caveats: The study admitted that it had a relatively small number of individuals in its TCR sequencing and HLA analysis.

The chain joins TRBV19 to TRBJ2-7; 8 nucleotides line up with TRBD1. This TCR was recovered from a human donor with Susac syndrome. Material: CD4+ T cells from PBMCs. The CDR3 DNA sequence: TGTGCCAGTAGTCGACAGGGGACCTACGAGCAGTACTTC. It is translated as CASSRQGTYEQYF.